A selection of T cell receptor beta chains follows, all from one sample in a study of regulatory T cells in long-lasting Graves disease. Each CDR3 protein gets one entry after TCRdb re-called the multiplex PCR reads with MiXCR. The repertoire has about 620,000 distinct CDR3 sequences, around 17% of them found once; the top ten carry around 19%. The sample also formed part of further work on T cells in Graves' hyperthyroidism and ophthalmopathy.

The sample in question was peripheral blood mononuclear cells (PBMCs), obtained at new diagnosis, from a patient treated with antithyroid drugs. The receptors derive from a young woman with Graves disease. Both conserved end residues are trimmed from each CDR3.

v_gene	len	CDR3aa
TRBV2	13	ASSLRAQSNTEAF
TRBV7-2	11	ASSPTIKDIQY
TRBV11-2	9	ASLRGGTQY
TRBV7-9	13	ASSGQGIGNQPQH
TRBV5-1	12	ASSLPSSSNEQF
TRBV7-9	12	ASSPGWSNQPQH
TRBV12-3/TRBV12-4	10	ASTQRFYEQY
TRBV12-3/TRBV12-4	15	ASSFRPSGSSYNEQF
TRBV29-1	11	SVLGQTNYGYT
TRBV24-1	14	ATSDATSLSYNEQF
TRBV19	13	ASSTGTSGSYEQY
TRBV15	15	ATSRDKVAATNEKLF
TRBV5-4	13	ASSKQGTGANVLT
TRBV27	13	ASSPGTSKSDTQY
TRBV19	16	ASSTQRLAGTYYNEQF
TRBV6-2/TRBV6-3	12	ASSYSKFAGELF
TRBV20-1	12	SARSAGGPGELF
TRBV7-2	14	ASSLAGGGINTEAF
TRBV20-1	11	SARGGTENEQF
TRBV4-2	15	ASSQRYSGSNTGELF
TRBV7-9	9	ASSSTSEQY
TRBV12-3/TRBV12-4	10	ASSFDRDTQY
TRBV9	15	ASSAGAGPYSNQPQH
TRBV29-1	18	SSPAGTGTSGRAGYNEQF
TRBV20-1	12	SAMTGRTNTEAF
TRBV28	13	VSRRQSSYNSPLH
TRBV10-1	15	ASSERPGTGPWFEQY
TRBV18	14	ASSPNTGGPSNEQF
TRBV20-1	14	SAPAGGGANTGELF
TRBV5-1	14	ASSLPGTGTGNTIY
TRBV7-9	12	ASTSGLAGSRQY
TRBV9	13	ASSSSGTGVDEQF
TRBV7-2	12	ASSLGLGGYEQY
TRBV25-1	10	ASSQGFGPLH
TRBV2	15	ASSDRFSGISTDTQY
TRBV10-3	13	AISEGQGKNNEQF
TRBV30	11	ALANQANTEAF
TRBV29-1	11	SVAAPGSYEQY
TRBV20-1	10	SAWTGPGEAF
TRBV12-3/TRBV12-4	13	ASSRMGGPQETQY
TRBV29-1	13	SVAPGTGVSETQY
TRBV29-1	12	SVRLAGGMDTQY
TRBV4-1	13	ASSQEGTGEETQY